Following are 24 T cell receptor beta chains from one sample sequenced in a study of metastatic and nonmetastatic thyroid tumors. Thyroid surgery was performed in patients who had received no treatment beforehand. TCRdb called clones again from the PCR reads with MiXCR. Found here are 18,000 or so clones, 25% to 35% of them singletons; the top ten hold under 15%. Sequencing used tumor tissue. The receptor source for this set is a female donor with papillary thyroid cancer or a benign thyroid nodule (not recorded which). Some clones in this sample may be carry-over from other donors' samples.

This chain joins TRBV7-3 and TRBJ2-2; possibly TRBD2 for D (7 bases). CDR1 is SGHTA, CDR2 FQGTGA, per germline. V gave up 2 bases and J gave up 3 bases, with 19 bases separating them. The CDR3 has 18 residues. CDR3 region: CASSLGPWAGADTGELFF. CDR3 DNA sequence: TGTGCCAGCAGCTTAGGCCCTTGGGCGGGGGCGGACACCGGGGAGCTGTTTTTT.

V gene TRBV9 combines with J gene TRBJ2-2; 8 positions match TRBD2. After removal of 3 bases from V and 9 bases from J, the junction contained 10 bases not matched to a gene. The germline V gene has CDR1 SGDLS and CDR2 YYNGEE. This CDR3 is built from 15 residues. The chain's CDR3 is CASSAVQSGSRELFF. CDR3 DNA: TGTGCCAGCAGCGCCGTCCAAAGCGGGAGTAGGGAGCTGTTTTTT.

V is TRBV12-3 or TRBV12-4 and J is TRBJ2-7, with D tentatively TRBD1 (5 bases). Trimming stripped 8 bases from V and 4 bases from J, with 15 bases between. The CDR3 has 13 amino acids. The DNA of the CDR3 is TGTGCCAGCGGGGCCGCTAATACGTACGAGCAGTACTTC. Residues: CASGAANTYEQYF.

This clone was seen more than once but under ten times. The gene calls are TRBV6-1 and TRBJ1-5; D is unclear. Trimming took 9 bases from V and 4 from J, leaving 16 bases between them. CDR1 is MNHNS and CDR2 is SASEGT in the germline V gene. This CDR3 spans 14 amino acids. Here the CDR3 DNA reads TGTGCCAGTTTCCCGAACTCCTTTAATCAGCCCCAGCATTTT. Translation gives CASFPNSFNQPQHF.

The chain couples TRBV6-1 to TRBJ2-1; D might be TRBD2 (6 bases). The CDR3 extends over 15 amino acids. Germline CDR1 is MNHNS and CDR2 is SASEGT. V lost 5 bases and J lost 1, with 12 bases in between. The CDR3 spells CASSPGGGSYNEQFF. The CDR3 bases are TGTGCCAGCAGTCCCGGGGGTGGGTCCTACAATGAGCAGTTCTTC.

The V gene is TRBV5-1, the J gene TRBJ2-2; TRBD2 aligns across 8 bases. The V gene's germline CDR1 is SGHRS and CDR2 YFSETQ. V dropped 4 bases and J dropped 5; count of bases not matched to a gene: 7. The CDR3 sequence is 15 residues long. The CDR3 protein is CASSLTSGETGELFF. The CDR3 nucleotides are TGCGCCAGCAGCCTTACTAGCGGAGAAACCGGGGAGCTGTTTTTT.

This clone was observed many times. The CDR3 DNA sequence: TGCAGTGCCTACCCTCTGAAGCGCAGGCCGATGAACACTGAAGCTTTCTTT. This encodes CSAYPLKRRPMNTEAFF. The J gene is TRBJ1-1, the V gene TRBV20-1; the D is unclear. Germline loops: CDR1 DFQATT, CDR2 SNEGSKA (reference sequence). V lost 6 bases and J lost 0, with 23 bases in between. The CDR3 sequence is 17 residues long.

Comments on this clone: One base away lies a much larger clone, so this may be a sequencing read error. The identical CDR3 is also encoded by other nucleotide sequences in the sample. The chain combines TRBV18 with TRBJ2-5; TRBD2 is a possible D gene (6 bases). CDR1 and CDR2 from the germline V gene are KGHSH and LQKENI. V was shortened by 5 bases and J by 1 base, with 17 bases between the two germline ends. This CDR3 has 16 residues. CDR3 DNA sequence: TGTGCCAGCTCATCTCTTGGGCCGGGGGTCCAAGAGACCCAGTACTTC. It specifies CASSSLGPGVQETQYF.

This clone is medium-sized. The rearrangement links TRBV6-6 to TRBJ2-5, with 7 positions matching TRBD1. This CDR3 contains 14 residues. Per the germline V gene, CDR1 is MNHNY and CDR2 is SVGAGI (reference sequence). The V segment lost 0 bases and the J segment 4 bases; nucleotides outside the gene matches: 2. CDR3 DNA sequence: TGTGCCAGCAGTTACTCGGGGACAGCAGAGACCCAGTACTTC. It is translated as CASSYSGTAETQYF.

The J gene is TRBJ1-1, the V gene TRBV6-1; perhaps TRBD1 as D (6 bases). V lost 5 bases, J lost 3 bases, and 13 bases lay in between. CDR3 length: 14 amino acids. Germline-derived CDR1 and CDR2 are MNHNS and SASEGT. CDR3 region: CASSQDRSYTEAFF. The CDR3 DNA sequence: TGTGCCAGCAGTCAAGACAGGAGTTACACTGAAGCTTTCTTT.

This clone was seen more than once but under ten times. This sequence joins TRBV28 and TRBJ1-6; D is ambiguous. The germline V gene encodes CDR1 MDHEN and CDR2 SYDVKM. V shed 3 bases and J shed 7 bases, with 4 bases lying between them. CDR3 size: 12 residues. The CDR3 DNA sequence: TGTGCCAGCAGTTTTCTGAATTCACCCCTCCACTTT. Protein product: CASSFLNSPLHF.

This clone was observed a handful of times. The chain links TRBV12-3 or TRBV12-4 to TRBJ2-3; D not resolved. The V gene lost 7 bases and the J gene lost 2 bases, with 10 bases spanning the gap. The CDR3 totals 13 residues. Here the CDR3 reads CASKKAHTDTQYF. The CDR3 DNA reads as TGTGCCAGCAAAAAGGCGCACACAGATACGCAGTATTTT.

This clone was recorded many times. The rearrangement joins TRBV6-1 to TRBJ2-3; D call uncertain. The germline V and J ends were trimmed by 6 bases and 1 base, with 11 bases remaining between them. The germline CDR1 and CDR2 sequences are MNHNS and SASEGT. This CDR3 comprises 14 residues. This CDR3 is CASRMGSRTDTQYF. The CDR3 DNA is TGTGCCAGCAGGATGGGTTCGCGCACAGATACGCAGTATTTT.

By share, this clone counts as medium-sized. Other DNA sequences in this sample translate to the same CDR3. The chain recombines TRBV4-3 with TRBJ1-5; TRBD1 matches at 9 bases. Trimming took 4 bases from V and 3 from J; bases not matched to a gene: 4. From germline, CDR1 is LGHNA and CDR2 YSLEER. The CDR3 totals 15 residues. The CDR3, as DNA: TGCGCCAGCAGCCGGGGGACAGGGCTCAATCAGCCCCAGCATTTT. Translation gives CASSRGTGLNQPQHF.

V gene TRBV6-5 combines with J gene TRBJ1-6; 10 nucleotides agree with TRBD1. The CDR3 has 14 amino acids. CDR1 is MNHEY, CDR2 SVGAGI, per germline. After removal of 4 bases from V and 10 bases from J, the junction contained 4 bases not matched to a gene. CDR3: CASSLGDRGSPLHF. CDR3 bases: TGTGCCAGCAGTTTGGGGGACAGGGGATCACCCCTCCACTTT.

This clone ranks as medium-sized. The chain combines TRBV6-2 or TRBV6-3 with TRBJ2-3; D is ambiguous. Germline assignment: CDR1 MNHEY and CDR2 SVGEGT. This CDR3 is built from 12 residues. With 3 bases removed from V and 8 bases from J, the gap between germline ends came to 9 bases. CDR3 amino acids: CASSYWLGTQYF. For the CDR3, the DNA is TGTGCCAGCAGTTATTGGTTGGGTACGCAGTATTTT.

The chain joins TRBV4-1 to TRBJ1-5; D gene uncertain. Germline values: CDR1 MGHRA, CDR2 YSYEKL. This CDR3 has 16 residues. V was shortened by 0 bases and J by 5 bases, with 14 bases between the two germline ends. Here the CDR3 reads CASSQDSGRGHQPQHF. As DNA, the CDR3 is TGCGCCAGCAGCCAAGATTCCGGTCGAGGCCATCAGCCCCAGCATTTT.

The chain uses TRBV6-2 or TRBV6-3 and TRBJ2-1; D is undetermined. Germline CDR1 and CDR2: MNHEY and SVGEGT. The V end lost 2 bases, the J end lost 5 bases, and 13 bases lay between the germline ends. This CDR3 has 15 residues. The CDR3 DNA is TGTGCCAGCAGTTACGTGCGGCAGTCAAACAATGAGCAGTTCTTC. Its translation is CASSYVRQSNNEQFF.

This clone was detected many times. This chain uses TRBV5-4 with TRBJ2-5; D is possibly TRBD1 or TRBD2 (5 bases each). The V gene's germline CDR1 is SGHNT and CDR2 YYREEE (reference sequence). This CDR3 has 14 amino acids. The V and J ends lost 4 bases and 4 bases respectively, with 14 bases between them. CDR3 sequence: CASSLKGPLETQYF. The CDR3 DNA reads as TGTGCCAGCAGCCTGAAGGGACCGCTAGAGACCCAGTACTTC.

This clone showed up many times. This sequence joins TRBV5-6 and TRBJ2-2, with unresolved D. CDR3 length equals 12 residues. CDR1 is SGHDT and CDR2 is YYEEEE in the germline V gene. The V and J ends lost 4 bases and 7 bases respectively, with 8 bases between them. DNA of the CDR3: TGTGCCAGCAGCCGCCTGAGCGGGGAGCTGTTTTTT. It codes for CASSRLSGELFF. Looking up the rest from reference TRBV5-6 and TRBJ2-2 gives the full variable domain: DAGVTQSPTHLIKTRGQQVTLRCSPKSGHDTVSWYQQALGQGPQFIFQYYEEEERQRGNFPDRFSGHQFPNYSSELNVNALLLGDSALYLCASSRLSGELFFGEGSRLTVL.

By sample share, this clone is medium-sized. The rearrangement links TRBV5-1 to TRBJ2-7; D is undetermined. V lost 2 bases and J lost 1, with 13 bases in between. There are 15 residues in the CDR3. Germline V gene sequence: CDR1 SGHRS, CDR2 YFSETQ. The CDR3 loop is CASSFDRSPSYEQYF. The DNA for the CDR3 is TGCGCCAGCAGCTTCGACCGCAGCCCTTCCTACGAGCAGTACTTC.

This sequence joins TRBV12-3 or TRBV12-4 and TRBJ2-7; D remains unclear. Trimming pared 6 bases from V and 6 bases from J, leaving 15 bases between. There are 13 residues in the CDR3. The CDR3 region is CASSPGPSSEQYF. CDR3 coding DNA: TGTGCCAGCAGCCCCGGGCCCTCGAGCGAGCAGTACTTC.

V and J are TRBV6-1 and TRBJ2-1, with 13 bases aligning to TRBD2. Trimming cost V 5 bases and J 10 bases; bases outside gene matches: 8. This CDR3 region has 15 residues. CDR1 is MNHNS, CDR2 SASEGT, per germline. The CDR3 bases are TGTGCCAGCAGTCAACTAGCGGGGGGGCCCAACGAGCAGTTCTTC. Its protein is CASSQLAGGPNEQFF.

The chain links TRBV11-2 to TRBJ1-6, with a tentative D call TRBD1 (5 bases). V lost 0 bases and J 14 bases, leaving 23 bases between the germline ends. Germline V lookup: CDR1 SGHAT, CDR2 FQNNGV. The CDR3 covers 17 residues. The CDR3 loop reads CASSLDLPGLPLGSLHF. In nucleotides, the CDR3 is TGTGCCAGCAGCTTAGATTTGCCGGGGCTCCCCCTCGGGTCCCTCCACTTT.